What follows describes a single TCR beta chain. The sample is drawn from a study of siplizumab effects on memory and regulatory T cells. From germline, CDR1 is PRHDT and CDR2 FYEKMQ (reference sequence). V lost 7 bases and J 5 bases, leaving 17 bases between the germline ends. The CDR3 runs 14 residues. Method: immunoSEQ multiplex PCR; TCRdb's copy keeps in-frame clones and lacks some. The profile shows 100,000 or so clones, under 95% of them singletons. The TCR sequence derives from a human donor in good health. Sequenced material: CD4+ T cells sorted from blood. J is TRBJ2-5 and V is TRBV13; unclear D gene. In DNA form, the CDR3 reads TGTGCCAGCACCTATGTCGGCAGCGATGAGACCCAGTACTTC. Translated, it gives CASTYVGSDETQYF.